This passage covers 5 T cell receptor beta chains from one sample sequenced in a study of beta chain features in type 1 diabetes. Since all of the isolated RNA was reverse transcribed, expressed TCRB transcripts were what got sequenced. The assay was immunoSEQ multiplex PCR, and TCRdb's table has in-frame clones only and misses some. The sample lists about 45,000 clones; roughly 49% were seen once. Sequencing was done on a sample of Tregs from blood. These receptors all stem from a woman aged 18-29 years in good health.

CDR3 sequence reads: CASSLDRGIYGYTF. The CDR3 coding sequence is TGTGCCAGCAGCTTGGACAGGGGGATCTATGGCTACACCTTC. The V gene is TRBV5-6, the J gene TRBJ1-2; 8 bases fit TRBD1. Germline assignment: CDR1 SGHDT and CDR2 YYEEEE. J gave up 4 bases and V 0 bases, and 2 bases lay outside the gene matches. The CDR3 length is 14 residues.

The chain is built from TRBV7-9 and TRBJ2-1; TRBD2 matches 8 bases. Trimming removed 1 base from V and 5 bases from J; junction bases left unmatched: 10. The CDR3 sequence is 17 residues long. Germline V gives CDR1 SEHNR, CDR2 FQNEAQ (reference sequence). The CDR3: CASSLVGREDRNNEQFF. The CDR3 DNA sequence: TGTGCCAGCAGCTTAGTAGGGCGGGAGGATAGGAACAATGAGCAGTTCTTC. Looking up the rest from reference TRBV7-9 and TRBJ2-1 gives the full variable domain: DTGVSQNPRHKITKRGQNVTFRCDPISEHNRLYWYRQTLGQGPEFLTYFQNEAQLEKSRLLSDRFSAERPKGSFSTLEIQRTEQGDSAMYLCASSLVGREDRNNEQFFGPGTRLTVL.

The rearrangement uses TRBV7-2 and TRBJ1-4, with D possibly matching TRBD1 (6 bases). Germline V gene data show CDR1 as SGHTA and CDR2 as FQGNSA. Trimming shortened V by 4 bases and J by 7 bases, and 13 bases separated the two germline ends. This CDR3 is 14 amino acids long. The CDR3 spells CASSSRGPGEKLFF. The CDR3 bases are TGTGCCAGCAGCTCCAGGGGTCCTGGTGAAAAACTGTTTTTT.

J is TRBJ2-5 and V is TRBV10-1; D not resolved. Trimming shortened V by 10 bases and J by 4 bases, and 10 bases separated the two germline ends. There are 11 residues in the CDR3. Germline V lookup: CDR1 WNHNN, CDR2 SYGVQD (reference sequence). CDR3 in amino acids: CATGAGETQYF. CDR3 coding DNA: TGCGCCACCGGAGCCGGAGAGACCCAGTACTTC.

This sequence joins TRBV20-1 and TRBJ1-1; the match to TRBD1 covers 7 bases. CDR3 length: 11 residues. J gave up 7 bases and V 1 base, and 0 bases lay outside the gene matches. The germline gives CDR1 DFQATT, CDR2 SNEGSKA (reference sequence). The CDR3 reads CSARGTGEAFF. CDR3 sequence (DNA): TGCAGTGCTAGAGGGACAGGTGAAGCTTTCTTT.